Listed below are T cell receptor beta chains from one sample, sequenced in a study of T cell repertoires in cytomegalovirus infection. TCRdb ran MiXCR on the reads and lists one entry per CDR3 protein. The data show about 310,000 distinct CDR3 sequences, about a sixth seen once. Source material: PBMCs. Receptors originate from a human donor in good health (CMV status not recorded). Some clones in this sample may be carry-over from other donors' samples. Each CDR3 is given with its conserved first and last residue. Fields, in order: clone size, J gene, V gene, CDR3 protein. Only part of the rows carry a size: once, few, many, or a class if the clone is expanded.

abundance: many; j_gene: TRBJ2-1; v_gene: TRBV28; CDR3aa: CASSSPSLHSDEQFF
abundance: many; j_gene: TRBJ2-7; v_gene: TRBV7-9; CDR3aa: CASQTGSSYEQYF
abundance: .; j_gene: TRBJ1-2; v_gene: TRBV5-1; CDR3aa: CASSSYRDGYTF
abundance: few; j_gene: TRBJ2-1; v_gene: TRBV20-1; CDR3aa: CSASPLAGGRYNEQFF
abundance: .; j_gene: TRBJ2-2; v_gene: TRBV28; CDR3aa: CASSIAGGTGELFF
abundance: few; j_gene: TRBJ2-3; v_gene: TRBV7-9; CDR3aa: CASSRLTGVATDTQYF
abundance: .; j_gene: TRBJ2-2; v_gene: TRBV6-6; CDR3aa: CATRNEGGELFF
abundance: many; j_gene: TRBJ1-6; v_gene: TRBV20-1; CDR3aa: CSARAGGTGYSPLHF
abundance: .; j_gene: TRBJ2-2; v_gene: TRBV20-1; CDR3aa: CSARANTGELFF
abundance: once; j_gene: TRBJ1-1; v_gene: TRBV18; CDR3aa: CASSPRQDGVNTEAFF